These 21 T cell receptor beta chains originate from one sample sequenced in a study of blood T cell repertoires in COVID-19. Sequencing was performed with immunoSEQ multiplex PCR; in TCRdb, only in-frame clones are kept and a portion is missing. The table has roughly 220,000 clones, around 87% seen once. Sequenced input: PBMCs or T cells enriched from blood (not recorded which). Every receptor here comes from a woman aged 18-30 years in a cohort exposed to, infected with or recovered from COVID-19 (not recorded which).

The CDR3 DNA reads as TGTGCCAGCAGTGAACGGACAGGGCGTAATTCACCCCTCCACTTT. It yields the protein CASSERTGRNSPLHF. This chain joins TRBV6-4 and TRBJ1-6; 8 bases map to TRBD1. V gave up 3 bases and J gave up 6 bases; unmatched junction bases: 4. The CDR3 is made up of 15 amino acids. Germline V gives CDR1 MRHNA, CDR2 SNTAGT.

DNA of the CDR3: TGTGCCAGCAGGCCGGGACAGGTTGGAAACACCATATATTTT. This sequence encodes CASRPGQVGNTIYF. V gene TRBV28 combines with J gene TRBJ1-3; 8 bases agree with TRBD1. The CDR3 runs to 14 residues. The V gene's germline CDR1 is MDHEN and CDR2 SYDVKM. Trimming cost V 6 bases and J 3 bases; bases outside gene matches: 4. Full variable domain (rest looked up from reference TRBV28 and TRBJ1-3): DVKVTQSSRYLVKRTGEKVFLECVQDMDHENMFWYRQDPGLGLRLIYFSYDVKMKEKGDIPEGYSVSREKKERFSLILESASTNQTSMYLCASRPGQVGNTIYFGEGSWLTVV.

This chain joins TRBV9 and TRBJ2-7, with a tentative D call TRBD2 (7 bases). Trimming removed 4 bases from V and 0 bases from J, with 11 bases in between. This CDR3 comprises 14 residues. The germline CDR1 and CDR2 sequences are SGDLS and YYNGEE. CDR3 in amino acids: CASSPRGGSYEQYF. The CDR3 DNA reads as TGTGCCAGCAGCCCGAGGGGGGGCTCCTACGAGCAGTACTTC.

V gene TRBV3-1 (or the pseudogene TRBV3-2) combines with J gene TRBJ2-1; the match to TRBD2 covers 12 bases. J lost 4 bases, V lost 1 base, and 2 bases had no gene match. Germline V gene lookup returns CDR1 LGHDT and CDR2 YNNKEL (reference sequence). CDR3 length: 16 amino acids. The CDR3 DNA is TGTGCCAGCAGCCAAGTTGGACTAGCGGGATACAATGAGCAGTTCTTC. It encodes CASSQVGLAGYNEQFF.

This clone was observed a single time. The CDR3 loop reads CASSPGDNSPLHF. CDR3 DNA sequence: TGTGCCAGTAGTCCAGGGGATAATTCACCCCTCCACTTT. This rearrangement joins TRBV19 to TRBJ1-6, with D maybe TRBD1 (6 bases). This CDR3 comprises 13 residues. CDR1 and CDR2 from the germline V gene are LNHDA and SQIVND (reference sequence). Deletions cut 5 bases from V and 5 bases from J, with 7 bases between.

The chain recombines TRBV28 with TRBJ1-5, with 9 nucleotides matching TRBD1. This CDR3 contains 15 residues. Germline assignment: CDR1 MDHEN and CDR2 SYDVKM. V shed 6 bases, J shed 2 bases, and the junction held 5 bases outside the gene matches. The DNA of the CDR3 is TGTGCCAGCAGCAGGACAGGGGAAGGCAATCAGCCCCAGCATTTT. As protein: CASSRTGEGNQPQHF.

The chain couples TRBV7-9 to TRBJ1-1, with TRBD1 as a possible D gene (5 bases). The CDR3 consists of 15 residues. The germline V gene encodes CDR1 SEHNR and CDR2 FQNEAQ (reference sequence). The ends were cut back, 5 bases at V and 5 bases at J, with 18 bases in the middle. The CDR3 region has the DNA TGTGCCAGCAGCCCGACTGCAGGGTTGCGGACTGAAGCTTTCTTT. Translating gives CASSPTAGLRTEAFF.

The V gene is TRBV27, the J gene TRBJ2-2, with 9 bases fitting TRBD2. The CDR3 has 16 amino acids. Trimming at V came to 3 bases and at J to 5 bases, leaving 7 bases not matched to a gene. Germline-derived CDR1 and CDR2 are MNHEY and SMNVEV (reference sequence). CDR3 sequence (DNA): TGTGCCAGCAGTTTCATCCGGCTAGCGGGGACCGGGGAGCTGTTTTTT. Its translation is CASSFIRLAGTGELFF.

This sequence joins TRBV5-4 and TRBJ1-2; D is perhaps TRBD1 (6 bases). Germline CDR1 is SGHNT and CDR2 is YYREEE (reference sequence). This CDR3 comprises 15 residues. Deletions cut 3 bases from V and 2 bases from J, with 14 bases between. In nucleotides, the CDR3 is TGTGCCAGCAGCTCTACGGGACACTCAAACTATGGCTACACCTTC. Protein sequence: CASSSTGHSNYGYTF. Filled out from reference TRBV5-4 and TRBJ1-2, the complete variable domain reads ETGVTQSPTHLIKTRGQQVTLRCSSQSGHNTVSWYQQALGQGPQFIFQYYREEENGRGNFPPRFSGLQFPNYSSELNVNALELDDSALYLCASSSTGHSNYGYTFGSGTRLTVV.

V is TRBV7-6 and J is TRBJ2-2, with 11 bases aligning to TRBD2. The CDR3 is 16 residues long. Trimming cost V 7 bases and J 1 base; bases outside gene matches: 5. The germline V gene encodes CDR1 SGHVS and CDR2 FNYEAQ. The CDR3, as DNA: TGTGCCAGCAACTCAGGACTAGCGGGGAACACCGGGGAGCTGTTTTTT. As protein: CASNSGLAGNTGELFF.

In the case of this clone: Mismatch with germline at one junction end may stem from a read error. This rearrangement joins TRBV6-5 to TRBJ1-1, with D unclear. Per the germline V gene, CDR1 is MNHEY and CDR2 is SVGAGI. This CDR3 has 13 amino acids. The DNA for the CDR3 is TGTGCCAGCAGGTACTATCTCGGCACTGAAGCTTTCTTT. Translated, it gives CASRYYLGTEAFF.

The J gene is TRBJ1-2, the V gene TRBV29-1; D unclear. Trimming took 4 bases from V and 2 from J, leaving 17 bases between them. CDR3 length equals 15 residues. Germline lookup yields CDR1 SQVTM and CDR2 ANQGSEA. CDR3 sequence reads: CSVGEGLGLNYGYTF. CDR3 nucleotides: TGCAGCGTTGGTGAGGGTCTGGGATTGAACTATGGCTACACCTTC.

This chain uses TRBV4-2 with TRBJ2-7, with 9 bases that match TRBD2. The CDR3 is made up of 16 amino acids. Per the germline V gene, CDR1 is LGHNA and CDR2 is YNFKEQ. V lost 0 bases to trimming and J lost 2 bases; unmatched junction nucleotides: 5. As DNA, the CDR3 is TGTGCCAGCAGCCAAGATGGGGTAGCGGGGGCCTACGAGCAGTACTTC. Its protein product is CASSQDGVAGAYEQYF.

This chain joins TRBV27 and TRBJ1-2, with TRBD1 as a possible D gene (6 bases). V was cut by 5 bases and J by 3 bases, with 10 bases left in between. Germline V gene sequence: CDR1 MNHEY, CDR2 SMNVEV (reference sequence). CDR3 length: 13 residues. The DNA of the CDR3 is TGTGCCAGCAGTCGAGGGGGGGACTATGGCTACACCTTC. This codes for CASSRGGDYGYTF.

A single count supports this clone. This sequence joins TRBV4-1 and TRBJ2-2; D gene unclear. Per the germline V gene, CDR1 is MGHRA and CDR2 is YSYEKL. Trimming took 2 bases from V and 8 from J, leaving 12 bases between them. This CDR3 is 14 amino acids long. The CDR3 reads CASSQFQVAGELFF. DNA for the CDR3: TGCGCCAGCAGCCAATTTCAGGTCGCGGGGGAGCTGTTTTTT.

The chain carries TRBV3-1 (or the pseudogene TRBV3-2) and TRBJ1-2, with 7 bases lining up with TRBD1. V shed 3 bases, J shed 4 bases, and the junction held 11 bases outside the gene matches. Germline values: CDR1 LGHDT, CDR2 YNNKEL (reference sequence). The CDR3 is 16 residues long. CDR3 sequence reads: CASSHQTGARSYGYTF. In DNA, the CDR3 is TGTGCCAGCAGCCACCAAACAGGGGCCCGATCCTATGGCTACACCTTC.

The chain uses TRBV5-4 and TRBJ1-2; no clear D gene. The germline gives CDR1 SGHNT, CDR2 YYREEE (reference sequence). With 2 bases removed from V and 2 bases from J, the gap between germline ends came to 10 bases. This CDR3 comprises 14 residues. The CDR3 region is CASSLEQTNYGYTF. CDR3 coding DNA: TGTGCCAGCAGCTTAGAACAGACGAACTATGGCTACACCTTC. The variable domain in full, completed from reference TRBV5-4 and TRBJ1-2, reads ETGVTQSPTHLIKTRGQQVTLRCSSQSGHNTVSWYQQALGQGPQFIFQYYREEENGRGNFPPRFSGLQFPNYSSELNVNALELDDSALYLCASSLEQTNYGYTFGSGTRLTVV.

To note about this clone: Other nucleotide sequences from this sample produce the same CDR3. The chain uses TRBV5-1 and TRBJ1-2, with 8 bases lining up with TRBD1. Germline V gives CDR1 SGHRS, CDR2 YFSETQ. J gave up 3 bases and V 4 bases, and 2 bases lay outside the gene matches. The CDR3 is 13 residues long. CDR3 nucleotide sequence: TGCGCCAGCAGCCTGACAGGGGACTATGGCTACACCTTC. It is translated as CASSLTGDYGYTF.

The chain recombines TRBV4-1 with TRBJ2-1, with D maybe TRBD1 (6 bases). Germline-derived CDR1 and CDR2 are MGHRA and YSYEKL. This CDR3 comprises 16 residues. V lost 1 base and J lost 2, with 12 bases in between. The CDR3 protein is CASSQVGHVPYNEQFF. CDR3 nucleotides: TGCGCCAGCAGCCAAGTGGGACACGTCCCCTACAATGAGCAGTTCTTC.

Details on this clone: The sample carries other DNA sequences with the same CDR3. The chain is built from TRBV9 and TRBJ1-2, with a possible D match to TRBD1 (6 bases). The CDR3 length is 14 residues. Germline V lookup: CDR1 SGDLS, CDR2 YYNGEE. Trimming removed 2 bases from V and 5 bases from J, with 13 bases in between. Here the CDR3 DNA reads TGTGCCAGCAGCGTCGGGCAGGGGAATTATGGCTACACCTTC. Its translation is CASSVGQGNYGYTF.

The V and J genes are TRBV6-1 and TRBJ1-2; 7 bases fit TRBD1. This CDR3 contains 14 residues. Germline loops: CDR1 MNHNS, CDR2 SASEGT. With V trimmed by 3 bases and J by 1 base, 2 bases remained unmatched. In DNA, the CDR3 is TGTGCCAGCAGTGAGACAGGGATTAACTATGGCTACACCTTC. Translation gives CASSETGINYGYTF.